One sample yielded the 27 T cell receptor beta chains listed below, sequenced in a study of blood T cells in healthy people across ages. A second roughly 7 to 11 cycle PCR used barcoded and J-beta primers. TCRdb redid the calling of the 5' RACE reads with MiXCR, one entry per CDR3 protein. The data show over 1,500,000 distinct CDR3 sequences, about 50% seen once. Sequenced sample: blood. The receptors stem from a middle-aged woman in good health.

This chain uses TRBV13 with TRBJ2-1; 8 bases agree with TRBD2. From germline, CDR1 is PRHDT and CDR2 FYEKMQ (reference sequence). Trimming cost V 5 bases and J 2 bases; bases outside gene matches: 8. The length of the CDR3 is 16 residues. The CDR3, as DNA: TGTGCCAGCAGCATCTCAGGCGGGGGGCCCTACAATGAGCAGTTCTTC. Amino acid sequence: CASSISGGGPYNEQFF. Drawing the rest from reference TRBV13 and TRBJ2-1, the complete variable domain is AAGVIQSPRHLIKEKRETATLKCYPIPRHDTVYWYQQGPGQDPQFLISFYEKMQSDKGSIPDRFSAQQFSDYHSELNMSSLELGDSALYFCASSISGGGPYNEQFFGPGTRLTVL.

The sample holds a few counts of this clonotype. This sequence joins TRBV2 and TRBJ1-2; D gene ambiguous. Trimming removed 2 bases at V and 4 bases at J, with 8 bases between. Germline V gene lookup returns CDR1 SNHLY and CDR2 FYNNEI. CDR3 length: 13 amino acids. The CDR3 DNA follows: TGTGCCAGCAGTGAAATGGGAAGCTATGGCTACACCTTC. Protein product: CASSEMGSYGYTF.

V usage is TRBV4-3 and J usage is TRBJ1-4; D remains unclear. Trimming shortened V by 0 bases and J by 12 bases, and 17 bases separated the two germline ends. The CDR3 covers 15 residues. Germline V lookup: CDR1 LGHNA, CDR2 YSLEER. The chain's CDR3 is CASSQERVVPTQLFF. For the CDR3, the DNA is TGCGCCAGCAGCCAAGAAAGAGTGGTACCGACCCAACTGTTTTTT.

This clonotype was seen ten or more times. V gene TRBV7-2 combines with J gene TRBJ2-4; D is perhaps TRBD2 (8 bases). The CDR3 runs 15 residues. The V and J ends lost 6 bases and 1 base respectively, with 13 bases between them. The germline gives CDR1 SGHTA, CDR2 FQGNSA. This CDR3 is CASSPGGGAKNIQYF. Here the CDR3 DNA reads TGTGCCAGCAGTCCGGGAGGGGGCGCCAAAAACATTCAGTACTTC.

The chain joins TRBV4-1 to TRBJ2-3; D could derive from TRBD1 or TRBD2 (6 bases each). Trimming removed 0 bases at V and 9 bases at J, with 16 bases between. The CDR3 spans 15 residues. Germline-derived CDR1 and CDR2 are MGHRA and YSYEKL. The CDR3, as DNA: TGCGCCAGCAGCCAAGAGGGGGCCCTCGGGGGAACGCAGTATTTT. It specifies CASSQEGALGGTQYF.

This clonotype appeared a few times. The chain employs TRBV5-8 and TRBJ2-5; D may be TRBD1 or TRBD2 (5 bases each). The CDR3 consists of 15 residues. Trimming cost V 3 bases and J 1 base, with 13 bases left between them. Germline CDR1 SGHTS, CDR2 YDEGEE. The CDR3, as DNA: TGTGCCAGCAGCTCGGGGCAGGGAATCCAAGAGACCCAGTACTTC. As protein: CASSSGQGIQETQYF. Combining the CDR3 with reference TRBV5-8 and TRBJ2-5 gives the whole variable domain EAGVTQSPTHLIKTRGQQATLRCSPISGHTSVYWYQQALGLGLQFLLWYDEGEERNRGNFPPRFSGRQFPNYSSELNVNALELEDSALYLCASSSGQGIQETQYFGPGTRLLVL.

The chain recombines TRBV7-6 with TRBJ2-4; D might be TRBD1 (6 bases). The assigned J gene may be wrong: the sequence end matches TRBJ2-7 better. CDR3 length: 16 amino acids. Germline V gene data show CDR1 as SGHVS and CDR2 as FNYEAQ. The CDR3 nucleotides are TGTGCCAGCAGTCTCTTACAGGGCCCCTCTCCCTACGAGCAGTACTTC. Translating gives CASSLLQGPSPYEQYF.

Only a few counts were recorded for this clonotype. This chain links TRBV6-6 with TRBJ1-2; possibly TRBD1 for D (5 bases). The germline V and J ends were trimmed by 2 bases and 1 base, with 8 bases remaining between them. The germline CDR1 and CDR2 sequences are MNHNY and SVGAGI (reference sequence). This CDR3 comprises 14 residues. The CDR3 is CASSYQGDNYGYTF. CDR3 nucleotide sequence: TGTGCCAGCAGTTACCAGGGAGATAACTATGGCTACACCTTC.

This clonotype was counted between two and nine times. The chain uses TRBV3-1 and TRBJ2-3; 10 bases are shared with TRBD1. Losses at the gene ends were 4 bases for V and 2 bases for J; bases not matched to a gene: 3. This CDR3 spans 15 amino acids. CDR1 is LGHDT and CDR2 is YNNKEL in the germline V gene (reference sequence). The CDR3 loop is CASSPRQGATDTQYF. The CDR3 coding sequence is TGTGCCAGCAGCCCTCGACAGGGGGCCACAGATACGCAGTATTTT.

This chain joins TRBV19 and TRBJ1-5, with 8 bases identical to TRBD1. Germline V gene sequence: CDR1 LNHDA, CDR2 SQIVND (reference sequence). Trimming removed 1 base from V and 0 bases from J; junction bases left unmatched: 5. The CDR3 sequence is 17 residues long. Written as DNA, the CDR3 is TGTGCCAGTAGTATAGCCTGGACAGGGTATAGCAATCAGCCCCAGCATTTT. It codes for CASSIAWTGYSNQPQHF.

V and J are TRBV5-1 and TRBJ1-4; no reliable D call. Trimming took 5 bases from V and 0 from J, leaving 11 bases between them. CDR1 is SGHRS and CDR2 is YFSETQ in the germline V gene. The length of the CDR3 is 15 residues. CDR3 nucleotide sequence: TGCGCCAGCAGGCCCATTGGCGCAACTAATGAAAAACTGTTTTTT. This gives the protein CASRPIGATNEKLFF.

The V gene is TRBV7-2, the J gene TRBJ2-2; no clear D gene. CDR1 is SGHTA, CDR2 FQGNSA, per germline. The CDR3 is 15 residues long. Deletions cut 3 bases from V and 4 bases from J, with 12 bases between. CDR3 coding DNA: TGTGCCAGCAGCTTTAGTAAGCATTCCACCGGGGAGCTGTTTTTT. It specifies CASSFSKHSTGELFF.

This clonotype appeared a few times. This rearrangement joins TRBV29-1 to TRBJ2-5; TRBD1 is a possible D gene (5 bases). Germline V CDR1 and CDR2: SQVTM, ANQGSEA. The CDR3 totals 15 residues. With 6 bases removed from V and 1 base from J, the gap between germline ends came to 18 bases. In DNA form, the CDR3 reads TGCAGCGTCCCGACAGCCGCCCCCACCCAAGAGACCCAGTACTTC. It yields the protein CSVPTAAPTQETQYF.

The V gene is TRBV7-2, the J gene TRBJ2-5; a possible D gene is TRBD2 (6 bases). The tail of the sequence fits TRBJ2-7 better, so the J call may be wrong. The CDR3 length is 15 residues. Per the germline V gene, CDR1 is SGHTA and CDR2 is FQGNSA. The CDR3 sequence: CASSQGRAGPYEQYF. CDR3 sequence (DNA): TGTGCCAGCAGCCAGGGACGAGCGGGCCCCTACGAGCAGTACTTC.

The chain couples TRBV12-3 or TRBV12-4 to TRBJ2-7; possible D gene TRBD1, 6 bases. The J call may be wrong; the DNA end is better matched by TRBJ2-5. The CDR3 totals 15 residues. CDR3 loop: CASSGRGSLAGTQYF. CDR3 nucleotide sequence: TGTGCCAGCAGTGGCAGGGGATCTTTAGCCGGGACCCAGTACTTC.

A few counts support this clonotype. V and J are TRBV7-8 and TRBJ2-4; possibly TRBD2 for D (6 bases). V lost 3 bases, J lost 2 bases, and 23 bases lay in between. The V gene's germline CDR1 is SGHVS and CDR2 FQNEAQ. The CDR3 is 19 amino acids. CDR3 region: CASSFERVLRGRTKNIQYF. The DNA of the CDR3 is TGTGCCAGCAGCTTCGAGAGGGTACTTAGAGGGAGGACCAAAAACATTCAGTACTTC.

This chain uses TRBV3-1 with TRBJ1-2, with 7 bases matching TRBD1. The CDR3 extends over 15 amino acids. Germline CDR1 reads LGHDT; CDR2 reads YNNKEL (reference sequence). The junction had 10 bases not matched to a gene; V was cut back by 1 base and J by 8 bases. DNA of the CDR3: TGTGCCAGCAGCCAAGGCGACAGGGTGACGAGGGGCTACACCTTC. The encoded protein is CASSQGDRVTRGYTF.

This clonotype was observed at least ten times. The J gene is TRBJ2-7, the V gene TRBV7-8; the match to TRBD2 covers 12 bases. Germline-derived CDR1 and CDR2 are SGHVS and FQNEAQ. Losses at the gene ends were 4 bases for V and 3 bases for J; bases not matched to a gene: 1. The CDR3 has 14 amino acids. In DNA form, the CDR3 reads TGTGCCAGCAGCTCGACTAGCGGGGGCTACGAGCAGTACTTC. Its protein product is CASSSTSGGYEQYF.

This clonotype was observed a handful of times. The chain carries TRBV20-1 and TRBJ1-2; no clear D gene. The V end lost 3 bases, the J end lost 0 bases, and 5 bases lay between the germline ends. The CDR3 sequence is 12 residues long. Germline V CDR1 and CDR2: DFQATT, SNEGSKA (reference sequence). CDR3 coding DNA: TGCAGTGCTAGTGGGCCTAACTATGGCTACACCTTC. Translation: CSASGPNYGYTF.

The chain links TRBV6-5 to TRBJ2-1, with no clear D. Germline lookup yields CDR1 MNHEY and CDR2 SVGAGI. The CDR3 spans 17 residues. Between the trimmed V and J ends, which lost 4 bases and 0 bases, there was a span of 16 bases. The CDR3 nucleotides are TGTGCCAGCAGTTGGAGCCGACCGATGAGCTCCTACAATGAGCAGTTCTTC. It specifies CASSWSRPMSSYNEQFF.

The DNA for the CDR3 is TGTGCCAGCAGCTTCGGACAAGCTGGCGCCTACGAGCAGTACTTC. Protein sequence: CASSFGQAGAYEQYF. V and J are TRBV7-9 and TRBJ2-7; TRBD1 might be the D (5 bases). This CDR3 is built from 15 residues. V lost 3 bases, J lost 2 bases, and 14 bases lay in between. Germline loops: CDR1 SEHNR, CDR2 FQNEAQ (reference sequence).

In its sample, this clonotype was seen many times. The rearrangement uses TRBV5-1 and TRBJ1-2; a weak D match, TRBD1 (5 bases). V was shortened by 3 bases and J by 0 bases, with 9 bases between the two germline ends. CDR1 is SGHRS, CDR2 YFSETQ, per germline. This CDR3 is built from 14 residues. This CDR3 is CASSSAGANYGYTF. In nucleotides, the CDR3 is TGCGCCAGCAGCTCGGCGGGGGCTAACTATGGCTACACCTTC.

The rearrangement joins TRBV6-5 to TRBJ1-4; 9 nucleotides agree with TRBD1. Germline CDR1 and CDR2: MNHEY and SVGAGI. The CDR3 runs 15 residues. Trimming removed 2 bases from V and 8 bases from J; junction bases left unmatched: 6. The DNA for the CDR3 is TGTGCCAGCAGTTACCAGGGACAGGGTGGCGAAAAACTGTTTTTT. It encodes CASSYQGQGGEKLFF.

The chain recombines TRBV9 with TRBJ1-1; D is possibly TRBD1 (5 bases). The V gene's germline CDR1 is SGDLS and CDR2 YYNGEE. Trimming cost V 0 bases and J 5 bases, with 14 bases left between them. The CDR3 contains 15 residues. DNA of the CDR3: TGTGCCAGCAGCGTAGGGGTTGGGGGAGGGACTGAAGCTTTCTTT. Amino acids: CASSVGVGGGTEAFF.

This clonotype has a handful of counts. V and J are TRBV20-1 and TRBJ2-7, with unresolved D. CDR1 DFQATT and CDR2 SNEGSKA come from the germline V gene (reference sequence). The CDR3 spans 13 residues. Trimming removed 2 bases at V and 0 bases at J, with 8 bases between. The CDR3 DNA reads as TGCAGTGCTAGACTAACCAGCTCCTACGAGCAGTACTTC. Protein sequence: CSARLTSSYEQYF.

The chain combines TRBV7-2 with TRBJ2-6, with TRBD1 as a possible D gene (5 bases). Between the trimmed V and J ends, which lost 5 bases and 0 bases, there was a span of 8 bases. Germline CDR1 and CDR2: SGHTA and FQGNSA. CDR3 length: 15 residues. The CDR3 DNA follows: TGTGCCAGCAGCGACAGACACTCTGGGGCCAACGTCCTGACTTTC. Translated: CASSDRHSGANVLTF. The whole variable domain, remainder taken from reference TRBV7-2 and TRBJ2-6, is GAGVSQSPSNKVTEKGKDVELRCDPISGHTALYWYRQSLGQGLEFLIYFQGNSAPDKSGLPSDRFSAERTGGSVSTLTIQRTQQEDSAVYLCASSDRHSGANVLTFGAGSRLTVL.

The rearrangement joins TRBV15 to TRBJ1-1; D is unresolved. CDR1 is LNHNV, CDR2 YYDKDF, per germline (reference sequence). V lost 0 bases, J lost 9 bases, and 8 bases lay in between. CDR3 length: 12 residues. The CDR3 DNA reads TGTGCCACCAGCAGAGACCACTCGAAAGCTTTCTTT. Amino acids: CATSRDHSKAFF.